This is a list of T cell receptor beta chains from one sample in a study of identical twins. TCRdb fed the 5' RACE reads into MiXCR, producing one record per CDR3 protein. This repertoire shows hundreds of thousands of distinct CDR3 sequences, 24% found once; its top ten account for about 2.7%. The sample also formed part of further work on T cells expressing NK-cell markers.

The sequenced sample consisted of CD4+ T cells sorted from blood. Receptor source: a woman aged 18-30 years in good health. CDR3s include the opening cysteine and the closing phenylalanine or tryptophan. Each record gives: CDR3 length, V gene, clone size, D gene, J gene, CDR3 protein, CDR3 DNA. D genes are given only for firm matches. Expanded clones are given a class, and other clones once, few, many or no size at all.

CDR3 length: 16; V gene: TRBV12-3/TRBV12-4; clone size: .; D gene: .; J gene: TRBJ2-2; CDR3 protein: CASSIATGLVPGELFF; CDR3 DNA: TGTGCCAGCAGTATCGCAACAGGGTTGGTTCCCGGGGAGCTGTTTTTT
CDR3 length: 14; V gene: TRBV5-1; clone size: few; D gene: .; J gene: TRBJ2-7; CDR3 protein: CASSLATGNYEQYF; CDR3 DNA: TGCGCCAGCAGCTTGGCGACAGGTAACTACGAGCAGTACTTC
CDR3 length: 17; V gene: TRBV18; clone size: .; D gene: TRBD1; J gene: TRBJ1-5; CDR3 protein: CASSPPAAQGAGQPQHF; CDR3 DNA: TGTGCCAGCTCACCACCCGCAGCCCAGGGGGCTGGTCAGCCCCAGCATTTT
CDR3 length: 13; V gene: TRBV20-1; clone size: .; D gene: TRBD1; J gene: TRBJ2-4; CDR3 protein: CSARGQGGNIQYF; CDR3 DNA: TGCAGTGCTAGAGGACAGGGTGGAAACATTCAGTACTTC
CDR3 length: 18; V gene: TRBV24-1; clone size: .; D gene: .; J gene: TRBJ1-5; CDR3 protein: CATSDLPYRLRGNQPQHF; CDR3 DNA: TGTGCCACCAGTGATTTGCCGTACCGCCTGCGAGGCAATCAGCCCCAGCATTTT
CDR3 length: 20; V gene: TRBV20-1; clone size: few; D gene: TRBD2; J gene: TRBJ2-1; CDR3 protein: CSASVRGTIGPEGSYNEQFF; CDR3 DNA: TGCAGTGCTAGTGTCCGGGGGACTATTGGGCCTGAGGGATCCTACAATGAGCAGTTCTTC
CDR3 length: 15; V gene: TRBV5-1; clone size: many; D gene: TRBD1; J gene: TRBJ2-1; CDR3 protein: CASSFGTGSIDEQFF; CDR3 DNA: TGCGCCAGCAGCTTTGGGACAGGGTCCATCGATGAGCAGTTCTTC
CDR3 length: 16; V gene: TRBV11-2; clone size: .; D gene: TRBD1; J gene: TRBJ2-7; CDR3 protein: CASSPAGRGFTYEQYF; CDR3 DNA: TGTGCCAGCAGCCCTGCTGGCAGGGGGTTCACCTACGAGCAGTACTTC
CDR3 length: 16; V gene: TRBV10-1; clone size: .; D gene: TRBD1; J gene: TRBJ2-7; CDR3 protein: CASSESGRTGPYEQYF; CDR3 DNA: TGCGCCAGCAGTGAGTCGGGGAGGACAGGGCCCTACGAGCAGTACTTC
CDR3 length: 15; V gene: TRBV4-2; clone size: .; D gene: .; J gene: TRBJ2-7; CDR3 protein: CASSQVGLNPYEQYF; CDR3 DNA: TGTGCCAGCAGCCAAGTCGGATTAAATCCCTACGAGCAGTACTTC
CDR3 length: 14; V gene: TRBV15; clone size: few; D gene: .; J gene: TRBJ2-7; CDR3 protein: CATSRDGQNYEQYF; CDR3 DNA: TGTGCCACCAGCAGAGATGGACAAAACTACGAGCAGTACTTC
CDR3 length: 14; V gene: TRBV3-1; clone size: once; D gene: .; J gene: TRBJ2-2; CDR3 protein: CASAENSAPGELFF; CDR3 DNA: TGTGCCAGCGCCGAAAATAGCGCCCCCGGGGAGCTGTTTTTT
CDR3 length: 12; V gene: TRBV10-1; clone size: few; D gene: .; J gene: TRBJ2-2; CDR3 protein: CASSAYTGELFF; CDR3 DNA: TGCGCCAGCAGCGCATACACCGGGGAGCTGTTTTTT